The 16 T cell receptor beta chains listed next were all sequenced from one sample in a study of blood T cell repertoires in COVID-19 (TCRdb year 2020). Receptor libraries were prepared by the immunoSEQ multiplex PCR assay. Drawn from immuneACCESS, this table holds only the in-frame rearrangements with V and J called that TCRdb kept. Clones are partly lost; checked studies trace under half to an unresolved V gene and leave the rest unexplained. The sample data list approximately 180,000 clones, and 75% to 90% of these were observed just once. Under 3% of the sample is in the top ten clones. Sequenced material: PBMCs or T cells enriched from blood (not recorded which). These receptors all stem from a woman aged 40 to 50 with acute COVID-19.

This clone was seen just once. V is TRBV13 and J is TRBJ2-5; 7 bases align to TRBD1. CDR1 PRHDT and CDR2 FYEKMQ come from the germline V gene (reference sequence). This CDR3 is built from 15 residues. Germline trimming cut 8 bases from V and 2 bases from J; bases unmatched to any gene: 11. The CDR3 coding sequence is TGTGCCAGCGGAAACAGGGGATCCTTACAAGAGACCCAGTACTTC. This gives the protein CASGNRGSLQETQYF.

CDR3 sequence: CASSLGEFGTGELFF. The CDR3 bases are TGTGCCAGCAGCTTGGGGGAGTTTGGCACCGGGGAGCTGTTTTTT. This rearrangement joins TRBV5-6 to TRBJ2-2, with D perhaps TRBD2 (5 bases). CDR3 size: 15 residues. Germline CDR1 reads SGHDT; CDR2 reads YYEEEE. Trimming stripped 0 bases from V and 4 bases from J, with 10 bases between.

The chain joins TRBV6-5 to TRBJ1-1; possibly TRBD1 for D (6 bases). Trimming removed 5 bases from V and 0 bases from J, with 13 bases in between. Germline V gene data show CDR1 as MNHEY and CDR2 as SVGAGI. The CDR3 runs to 15 residues. The CDR3 DNA is TGTGCCAGCAGTCTAACAGGGATTGTGAACACTGAAGCTTTCTTT. Protein product: CASSLTGIVNTEAFF.

The chain has TRBV12-5 and TRBJ2-3; TRBD2 matches 11 bases. Germline CDR1 is LGHNT and CDR2 is FRNRAP. This CDR3 has 18 residues. The trim removed 1 base at V and 2 bases at J, leaving 8 bases unmatched. The CDR3 loop is CASGLAVTGLAATDTQYF. In nucleotides, the CDR3 is TGTGCTAGTGGTTTGGCAGTAACGGGACTAGCGGCCACAGATACGCAGTATTTT.

This clone came up once. The J gene is TRBJ2-3, the V gene TRBV9, with 8 bases matching TRBD2. J was trimmed by 2 bases and V by 4 bases; bases with no gene match: 9. Germline V gene lookup returns CDR1 SGDLS and CDR2 YYNGEE. This CDR3 has 16 amino acids. This CDR3 is CASSPREAHFTDTQYF. CDR3 bases: TGTGCCAGCAGCCCGCGGGAGGCCCACTTCACAGATACGCAGTATTTT.

The chain carries TRBV14 and TRBJ2-2; no firm D call. Between the trimmed V and J ends, which lost 0 bases and 3 bases, there was a span of 5 bases. Germline loops: CDR1 SGHDN, CDR2 FVKESK. The CDR3 is made up of 14 amino acids. CDR3: CASSQESYTGELFF. The CDR3 nucleotides are TGTGCCAGCAGCCAAGAGTCATACACCGGGGAGCTGTTTTTT.

The rearrangement links TRBV7-9 to TRBJ2-3, with 8 bases that match TRBD2. Germline V gives CDR1 SEHNR, CDR2 FQNEAQ (reference sequence). The junction had 14 bases not matched to a gene; V was cut back by 8 bases and J by 4 bases. The CDR3 extends over 16 amino acids. The CDR3 DNA reads as TGTGCCAGCTTGCTCACTAAACCCGGGGGGGCAGATACGCAGTATTTT. Translating gives CASLLTKPGGADTQYF.

The V call is TRBV12-3 or TRBV12-4, the J call TRBJ1-1, with unresolved D. The CDR3 has 12 residues. V lost 0 bases and J 12 bases, leaving 11 bases between the germline ends. The CDR3 coding sequence is TGTGCCAGCAGTTTAGCCCGCGGGAGGACTTTCTTT. Amino acids: CASSLARGRTFF.

The chain combines TRBV7-3 with TRBJ2-6, with TRBD1 as a possible D gene (8 bases). The CDR3 has 22 amino acids. The V and J ends lost 2 bases and 0 bases respectively, with 26 bases between them. Germline V gene lookup returns CDR1 SGHTA and CDR2 FQGTGA. This CDR3 is CASSLLPRTGTRGASGANVLTF. DNA of the CDR3: TGTGCCAGCAGCTTATTGCCCCGGACAGGGACTCGGGGGGCCTCTGGGGCCAACGTCCTGACTTTC. Drawing the rest from reference TRBV7-3 and TRBJ2-6, the complete variable domain is GAGVSQTPSNKVTEKGKYVELRCDPISGHTALYWYRQSLGQGPEFLIYFQGTGAADDSGLPNDRFFAVRPEGSVSTLKIQRTERGDSAVYLCASSLLPRTGTRGASGANVLTFGAGSRLTVL.

The chain couples TRBV5-4 to TRBJ1-2, with TRBD1 matching over 12 bases. Germline V CDR1 and CDR2: SGHNT, YYREEE (reference sequence). V shed 3 bases, J shed 10 bases, and the junction held 7 bases outside the gene matches. The CDR3 length is 14 residues. The CDR3 DNA reads as TGTGCCAGCAGCTACGGGACAGGGGGCGAGGACTACACCTTC. It specifies CASSYGTGGEDYTF.

J is TRBJ1-1 and V is TRBV6-5; D perhaps matches TRBD1 (6 bases). The CDR3 has 16 residues. Looked up from germline, CDR1 is MNHEY and CDR2 is SVGAGI. V shed 1 base and J shed 0 bases, with 12 bases lying between them. The CDR3 coding sequence is TGTGCCAGCAGTTACTTTGGGACAACATTGAACACTGAAGCTTTCTTT. Translation gives CASSYFGTTLNTEAFF.

V and J are TRBV30 and TRBJ2-7; 9 nucleotides align to TRBD2. Germline CDR1 reads GTSNPN; CDR2 reads SVGIG (reference sequence). The CDR3 has 15 amino acids. J lost 7 bases, V lost 0 bases, and 10 bases had no gene match. This chain's CDR3 is CAWSVNLAGRTEQYF. The CDR3 DNA reads as TGTGCCTGGAGTGTAAATCTAGCGGGGCGAACTGAGCAGTACTTC.

The V and J genes are TRBV3-1 (or the pseudogene TRBV3-2) and TRBJ1-2; TRBD1 might be the D (5 bases). The V and J ends lost 1 base and 7 bases respectively, with 13 bases between them. The CDR3 is 14 residues long. Germline V gene data show CDR1 as LGHDT and CDR2 as YNNKEL (reference sequence). CDR3 protein: CASSQVAEGTGYTF. Here the CDR3 DNA reads TGTGCCAGCAGCCAAGTAGCGGAGGGGACTGGCTACACCTTC.

The chain is built from TRBV5-4 and TRBJ2-5; 7 positions match TRBD2. The CDR3 runs 13 residues. CDR1 and CDR2 from the germline V gene are SGHNT and YYREEE (reference sequence). The ends lost 1 base at V and 5 bases at J; junction bases unmatched: 2. The CDR3 loop is CASSLQGGETQYF. The CDR3 nucleotides are TGTGCCAGCAGCTTGCAGGGAGGGGAGACCCAGTACTTC. Full variable domain (missing parts from reference TRBV5-4 and TRBJ2-5): ETGVTQSPTHLIKTRGQQVTLRCSSQSGHNTVSWYQQALGQGPQFIFQYYREEENGRGNFPPRFSGLQFPNYSSELNVNALELDDSALYLCASSLQGGETQYFGPGTRLLVL.

This chain links TRBV21-1 with TRBJ1-1; TRBD1, the table's D call, was not compared with the DNA. TRBV21-1 corresponds to a pseudogene. The CDR3 runs to 16 residues. CDR3 coding DNA: TGTGCCAGCAGCAGGGGGACAGCGCTCATGAACACTGAAGCTTTCTTT. It codes for CASSRGTALMNTEAFF.

The chain combines TRBV6-4 with TRBJ2-7; 13 nucleotides match TRBD2. Germline trimming cut 7 bases from V and 1 base from J; bases unmatched to any gene: 4. The CDR3 is 15 amino acids. Germline V gene sequence: CDR1 MRHNA, CDR2 SNTAGT. The DNA for the CDR3 is TGTGCCAGCATCAGGACTAGCGGGAGTTCCTACGAGCAGTACTTC. Translation gives CASIRTSGSSYEQYF.